This T cell receptor (beta chain) was retrieved from a study of T cell responses to AZD1222 COVID-19 vaccine. General study points: Sampling that yielded the repertoires occurred only after the peak T cell response. At 160-218 and 743-854, vaccine-associated CD4 TCRs were dominant, and they spanned spike. The sample set comprised mostly white British donors with more females, and clonal diversity was possibly underestimated. Increases in Spike-specific TCR breadth and depth were seen after two AZD1222 doses.

Using immunoSEQ multiplex PCR, the repertoire was profiled, and TCRdb retains in-frame clones only, with some absent. The sample shows 110,000 to 150,000 clones, 88% of them seen only once. V lost 5 bases, J lost 5 bases, and 9 bases stayed unmatched. Looked up from germline, CDR1 is SGHDT and CDR2 is YYEEEE. This CDR3 has 14 residues. As to this clone: What it binds is unknown.

This sequence joins TRBV5-6 and TRBJ1-2; 7 bases line up with TRBD1. The sequence was obtained from an adult who received the AZD1222 COVID-19 vaccine. This material consisted of peripheral blood, taken 28 days after the second AZD1222 dose. This CDR3 reads CASRPDRRGYGYTF. The CDR3 DNA reads TGTGCCAGCAGACCGGACAGGAGGGGATATGGCTACACCTTC.